A single sample gave rise to the 10 T cell receptor beta chains below, sequenced in a study of cytomegalovirus exposure and HLA in healthy donors. 13 Jbeta primers and 60 Vbeta primers were used for the PCR. The method was immunoSEQ multiplex PCR; TCRdb's version includes in-frame clones alone and lacks a portion of them. The sample carries approximately 140,000 clones, around 78% recorded once. The sequenced sample consisted of PBMCs. Receptor source: a woman aged 18-29 years in good health and CMV-seronegative.

The V gene is TRBV21-1, the J gene TRBJ2-5; the D segment call TRBD2 is taken from the table without a DNA check. TRBV21-1 is an annotated pseudogene. The CDR3 sequence is 18 residues long. CDR3 residues: CASSKAGLKGTGEETQYF. Written as DNA, the CDR3 is TGTGCCAGCAGCAAAGCGGGGTTGAAGGGCACCGGGGAGGAGACCCAGTACTTC.

V is TRBV7-2 and J is TRBJ1-1; D not certain. Deletions cut 1 base from V and 3 bases from J, with 9 bases between. The CDR3 consists of 14 residues. CDR1 is SGHTA, CDR2 FQGNSA, per germline. The CDR3 nucleotides read TGTGCCAGCAGCTTAGAGGGAGGGTACACTGAAGCTTTCTTT. This gives the protein CASSLEGGYTEAFF.

J is TRBJ1-1 and V is TRBV2; possible D gene TRBD1, 5 bases. From germline, CDR1 is SNHLY and CDR2 FYNNEI. Trimming cost V 5 bases and J 0 bases, with 10 bases left between them. This CDR3 region has 14 residues. CDR3 DNA: TGTGCCAGCAGTCCCCGGGACTTGAACACTGAAGCTTTCTTT. Its translation is CASSPRDLNTEAFF.

V and J are TRBV7-9 and TRBJ1-1; possibly TRBD1 for D (6 bases). CDR1 is SEHNR, CDR2 FQNEAQ, per germline (reference sequence). The CDR3 has 15 amino acids. Trimming removed 5 bases at V and 1 base at J, with 14 bases between. CDR3 loop: CASSQTTGANTEAFF. The CDR3 coding sequence is TGTGCCAGCAGCCAAACGACAGGAGCGAACACTGAAGCTTTCTTT.

The V gene is TRBV10-3, the J gene TRBJ2-1; the match to TRBD2 covers 9 bases. Germline V lookup: CDR1 ENHRY, CDR2 SYGVKD. This CDR3 contains 16 residues. J was trimmed by 10 bases and V by 3 bases; bases with no gene match: 13. The CDR3 bases are TGTGCCATCAGTGAATCCCCCCCTAGCGGGGTGTCGGAGCAGTTCTTC. Translating it yields CAISESPPSGVSEQFF.

A note on this clone: This sample includes further DNA sequences coding for the same CDR3. This rearrangement joins TRBV9 to TRBJ1-2; TRBD1 aligns across 8 bases. The V segment lost 4 bases and the J segment 2 bases; nucleotides outside the gene matches: 7. There are 15 residues in the CDR3. The germline V gene encodes CDR1 SGDLS and CDR2 YYNGEE. The CDR3 coding sequence is TGTGCCAGCAGCCCCGGGACAGGACCCAACTATGGCTACACCTTC. This encodes CASSPGTGPNYGYTF.

As DNA, the CDR3 is TGTGCCAGCAGCCTTAGTTATACCGGGGAGCTGTTTTTT. This encodes CASSLSYTGELFF. The V gene is TRBV11-1, the J gene TRBJ2-2, with D unclear. V lost 5 bases to trimming and J lost 5 bases, with 9 bases between them. CDR1 and CDR2 from the germline V gene are SGHAT and FQDESV (reference sequence). The CDR3 covers 13 residues.

J is TRBJ1-1 and V is TRBV21-1. TRBV21-1 is recorded as a pseudogene. The length of the CDR3 is 16 residues. Here the CDR3 reads CASSRGGRIMNTEAFF. The CDR3 coding sequence is TGTGCCAGCAGCAGGGGAGGGAGGATCATGAACACTGAAGCTTTCTTT.

As to this clone: Other DNA sequences in this sample translate to the same CDR3. V usage is TRBV5-1 and J usage is TRBJ2-5; D not resolved. The ends were cut back, 2 bases at V and 3 bases at J, with 5 bases in the middle. The germline V gene encodes CDR1 SGHRS and CDR2 YFSETQ. The CDR3 sequence is 12 residues long. CDR3 bases: TGCGCCAGCAGCTTTGCGGAAGAGACCCAGTACTTC. It specifies CASSFAEETQYF.

The J gene is TRBJ1-2, the V gene TRBV7-2, with 12 positions matching TRBD1. V lost 6 bases and J lost 4; bases outside the gene matches: 6. The CDR3 is 15 residues long. Germline CDR1 SGHTA, CDR2 FQGNSA. CDR3 amino acids: CASRVGQGAGYGYTF. In DNA, the CDR3 is TGTGCCAGCAGAGTGGGACAGGGGGCTGGCTATGGCTACACCTTC.